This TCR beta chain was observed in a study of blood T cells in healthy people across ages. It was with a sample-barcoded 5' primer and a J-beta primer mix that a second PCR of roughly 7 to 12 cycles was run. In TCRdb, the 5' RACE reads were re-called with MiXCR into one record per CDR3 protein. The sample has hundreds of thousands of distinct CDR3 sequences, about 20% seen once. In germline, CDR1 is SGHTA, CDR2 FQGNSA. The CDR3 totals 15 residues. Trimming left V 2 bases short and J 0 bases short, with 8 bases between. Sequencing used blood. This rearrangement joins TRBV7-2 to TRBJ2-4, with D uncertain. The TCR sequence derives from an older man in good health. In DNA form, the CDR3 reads TGTGCCAGCAGCTTACGGATGGCAGCCAAAAACATTCAGTACTTC. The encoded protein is CASSLRMAAKNIQYF.